A selection of T cell receptor beta chains follows, all from one sample in a study of OX40 agonist ivuxolimab in advanced cancers. Repertoires were generated with immunoSEQ multiplex PCR, while TCRdb's copy carries only in-frame clones and drops some. The data contain 75,000 to 95,000 clones, around nine tenths of them singletons. The starting material was CD4+ or CD8+ T cells sorted from blood, obtained in a trial of the OX40 agonist ivuxolimab. The source of these receptors is an adult with an advanced solid tumor such as melanoma, head and neck, liver or kidney cancer. Each CDR3 is given with its conserved first and last residue. Fields, in order: D gene, clone size, V gene, J gene, CDR3 DNA, CDR3 protein. The D gene is left open where the match is weak. Where a row states a size, it is once, few, many or the class of an expanded clone; other rows omit it.

NA	once	TRBV30	TRBJ1-4	TGTGCCTGGAGTGTATTGAGTGAAAAACTGTTTTTT	CAWSVLSEKLFF
NA	NA	TRBV2	TRBJ1-3	TGTGCCAGCAGTCCCCGGGACGTGGGAAACACCATATATTTT	CASSPRDVGNTIYF
TRBD2	NA	TRBV9	TRBJ2-2	TGTGCCAGCAGCCCTATAGCGGGAGTTACCACCGGGGAGCTGTTTTTT	CASSPIAGVTTGELFF
TRBD1	NA	TRBV28	TRBJ2-2	TGTGCCAGCAGTTATCCCAGGGGGCGTTGGAACACCGGGGAGCTGTTTTTT	CASSYPRGRWNTGELFF
NA	NA	TRBV9	TRBJ2-1	TGTGCCAGCAGCGTAGGGGTAGCCCCGGGTGAGCAGTTCTTC	CASSVGVAPGEQFF
NA	once	TRBV5-1	TRBJ1-1	TGCGCCAGCAGCTTGGATCAGGGGACCACTGAAGCTTTCTTT	CASSLDQGTTEAFF
TRBD2	NA	TRBV2	TRBJ2-7	TGTGCCAGCAGTTTACTAGCGGGAGGCGAGCAGTACTTC	CASSLLAGGEQYF
TRBD1	NA	TRBV2	TRBJ1-5	TGTGCCAGCAGTGATTGGGGACAGGGGGCTGGCGGTCAGCCCCAGCATTTT	CASSDWGQGAGGQPQHF
NA	NA	TRBV29-1	TRBJ2-3	TGCAGCGTTGGGGCAGATACGCAGTATTTT	CSVGADTQYF
TRBD1	NA	TRBV28	TRBJ2-7	TGTGCCAGCACCGTAGGCTGGAGACAGGGCTGGGAGCAGTACTTC	CASTVGWRQGWEQYF
TRBD1	NA	TRBV6-6	TRBJ1-3	TGTGCCAGCAGTTCCGGGACAGGGAGACACACCATATATTTT	CASSSGTGRHTIYF
TRBD1	NA	TRBV27	TRBJ2-7	TGTGCCAGCAGCTTAGACAGGGTACGCGAGCAGTACTTC	CASSLDRVREQYF
NA	NA	TRBV20-1	TRBJ2-5	TGCAGTGCCTCGACGGAGACCCAGTACTTC	CSASTETQYF
NA	NA	TRBV30	TRBJ2-7	TGTGCCTGGAGTCCCCAGCTTTACTACGAGCAGTACTTC	CAWSPQLYYEQYF
TRBD2	NA	TRBV18	TRBJ2-3	TGTGCCAGCTCACCACCGTCCGGGGGGGCCAGCACAGATACGCAGTATTTT	CASSPPSGGASTDTQYF
NA	NA	TRBV28	TRBJ2-7	TGTGCCAGCAGTTCCGCGGGACACGACTACGAGCAGTACTTC	CASSSAGHDYEQYF
NA	NA	TRBV4-1	TRBJ1-4	TGCGCCAGCAGCCAGCAGGAGGTTTTGACTAATGAAAAACTGTTTTTT	CASSQQEVLTNEKLFF
NA	NA	TRBV28	TRBJ1-2	TGTGCCAGCACCATCCTCGGCCGACCCTATGGCTACACCTTC	CASTILGRPYGYTF
NA	NA	TRBV30	TRBJ2-7	TGTGCCTGGAGGACGGGATCCCAGGAGCAGTACTTC	CAWRTGSQEQYF
NA	NA	TRBV7-9	TRBJ2-2	TGTGCCAGCAGCTTAGCGGCTGCAGGGGACCTCCGGGCCGGGGAGCTGTTTTTT	CASSLAAAGDLRAGELFF
TRBD1	NA	TRBV5-4	TRBJ2-2	TGTGCCAGCAGAAACAAGACAGGGGGCAAGACCGGGGAGCTGTTTTTT	CASRNKTGGKTGELFF
TRBD1	NA	TRBV6-1	TRBJ2-3	TGTGCCAGCAGGGGACAGGGATTTGGCACAGATACGCAGTATTTT	CASRGQGFGTDTQYF
NA	NA	TRBV2	TRBJ2-3	TGTGCCAGCAGTGTTACAGATACGCAGTATTTT	CASSVTDTQYF
NA	NA	TRBV5-1	TRBJ2-5	TGCGCCAGCAGCTTGGAGGTGGACGGACAAGAGACCCAGTACTTC	CASSLEVDGQETQYF
TRBD2	NA	TRBV18	TRBJ2-1	TGTGCCAGCTCACCAGCACAGTCGACTAGCGGGAGGAATTACAATGAAGGGCAGTTCTTC	CASSPAQSTSGRNYNEGQFF
TRBD1	NA	TRBV7-2	TRBJ1-5	TGTGCCAGCAGCTTCGGGACAGGGGTGCGATCGCCCCAGCATTTT	CASSFGTGVRSPQHF
NA	NA	TRBV7-9	TRBJ1-5	TGTGCCAGCAGCCTCCATATTGAGCCCCAGCATTTT	CASSLHIEPQHF
NA	NA	TRBV5-6	TRBJ2-6	TGTGCCAGCGGGGACGGGCCAGGGGCCAACGTCCTGACTTTC	CASGDGPGANVLTF